A single sample gave rise to the 8 T cell receptor beta chains below, sequenced in a study of T cells in Graves' hyperthyroidism and ophthalmopathy. Researchers took RNA transcripts and amplified the TCR beta CDR3 regions from them. First-round RT-PCR of the TCR CDR3 relied on the HTBI primer set. One entry per CDR3 protein results from TCRdb running MiXCR on the multiplex PCR reads. The sample has more than 500,000 distinct CDR3 sequences, 14% to 15% seen once; the top ten hold about 3.9%. Specimen: blood. These receptors were taken from a woman in her thirties or forties with Graves' ophthalmopathy.

The table lists this clonotype with many counts. The chain uses TRBV5-6 and TRBJ1-1; tentative D call: TRBD1 (5 bases). The CDR3 runs to 15 residues. Trimming took 1 base from V and 0 from J, leaving 10 bases between them. Germline CDR1 and CDR2: SGHDT and YYEEEE. CDR3 DNA sequence: TGTGCCAGCAGCTTGTATGGACAACTGAACACTGAAGCTTTCTTT. It is translated as CASSLYGQLNTEAFF.

This clonotype was observed at least ten times. This chain links TRBV7-8 with TRBJ2-7; TRBD2 agrees at 9 bases. The CDR3 covers 16 residues. Trimming took 1 base from V and 4 from J; bases not matched to a gene: 8. CDR1 is SGHVS, CDR2 FQNEAQ, per germline. This chain's CDR3 is CASSLGREGLKYEQYF. DNA of the CDR3: TGTGCCAGCAGCTTAGGGCGGGAGGGCTTGAAGTACGAGCAGTACTTC.

This clonotype was detected ten times or more. The chain combines TRBV6-2 or TRBV6-3 with TRBJ2-7; no clear D. Germline V gene sequence: CDR1 MNHEY, CDR2 SVGEGT. V was clipped by 2 bases and J by 0 bases, with 8 bases between them. This CDR3 is built from 14 residues. CDR3 amino acids: CASSYPSYSYEQYF. The CDR3 DNA is TGTGCCAGCAGTTACCCTTCTTACTCCTACGAGCAGTACTTC.

This clonotype came up a few times. The chain recombines TRBV5-1 with TRBJ1-2; D uncertain. CDR1 and CDR2 from the germline V gene are SGHRS and YFSETQ. The CDR3 spans 15 residues. V shed 0 bases and J shed 4 bases, with 13 bases lying between them. The chain's CDR3 is CASSLGQTNVYGYTF. CDR3 in DNA: TGCGCCAGCAGCTTGGGTCAGACGAACGTCTATGGCTACACCTTC.

This chain joins TRBV29-1 and TRBJ1-2, with D maybe TRBD1 (5 bases). In germline, CDR1 is SQVTM, CDR2 ANQGSEA. This CDR3 has 11 residues. DNA of the CDR3: TGCGGACACCTGAGTGCCTATGGCTACACCTTC. This translates into CGHLSAYGYTF.

This clonotype was seen a few times. The rearrangement uses TRBV18 and TRBJ1-2; D not resolved. V dropped 3 bases and J dropped 0 bases, with 11 bases sitting between them. The CDR3 runs to 15 residues. Germline CDR1 is KGHSH and CDR2 is LQKENI. CDR3 in amino acids: CASSPGQETNYGYTF. Written as DNA, the CDR3 is TGTGCCAGCTCACCTGGCCAGGAGACTAACTATGGCTACACCTTC.

In this sample, this clonotype turned up many times. V and J are TRBV12-5 and TRBJ2-1; D is perhaps TRBD1 (5 bases). Looked up from germline, CDR1 is LGHNT and CDR2 is FRNRAP. V was pared by 0 bases and J by 5 bases, with 8 bases between. The CDR3 spans 14 residues. CDR3 sequence: CASGLVTGHNEQFF. The CDR3, as DNA: TGTGCTAGTGGTTTGGTTACAGGACACAATGAGCAGTTCTTC.

At least ten counts were recorded for this clonotype. The V call is TRBV4-3, the J call TRBJ1-2, with D possibly TRBD1 on 5 matching bases. Germline V CDR1 and CDR2: LGHNA, YSLEER. This CDR3 contains 15 residues. V was pared by 0 bases and J by 3 bases, with 11 bases between. Here the CDR3 DNA reads TGCGCCAGCAGCCAAGATTGGACACCCTACTATGGCTACACCTTC. As protein: CASSQDWTPYYGYTF.